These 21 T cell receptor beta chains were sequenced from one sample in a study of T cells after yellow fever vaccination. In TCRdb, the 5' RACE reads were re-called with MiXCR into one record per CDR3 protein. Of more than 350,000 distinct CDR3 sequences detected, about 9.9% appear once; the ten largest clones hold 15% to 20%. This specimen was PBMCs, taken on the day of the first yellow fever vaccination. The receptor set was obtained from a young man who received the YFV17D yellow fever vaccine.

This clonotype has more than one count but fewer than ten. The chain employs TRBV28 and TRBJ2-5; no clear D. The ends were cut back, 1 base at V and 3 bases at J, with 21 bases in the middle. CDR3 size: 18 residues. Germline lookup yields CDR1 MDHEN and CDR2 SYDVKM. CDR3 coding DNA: TGTGCCAGCAGTTTATACATGCTACTTACGTCAAGCAAAGAGACCCAGTACTTC. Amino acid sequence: CASSLYMLLTSSKETQYF.

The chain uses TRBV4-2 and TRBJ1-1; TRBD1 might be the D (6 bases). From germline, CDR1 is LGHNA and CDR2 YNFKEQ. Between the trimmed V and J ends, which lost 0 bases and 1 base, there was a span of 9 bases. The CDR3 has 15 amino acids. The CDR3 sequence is CASSQDDRRNTEAFF. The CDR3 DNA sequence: TGTGCCAGCAGCCAAGACGACAGGCGGAACACTGAAGCTTTCTTT.

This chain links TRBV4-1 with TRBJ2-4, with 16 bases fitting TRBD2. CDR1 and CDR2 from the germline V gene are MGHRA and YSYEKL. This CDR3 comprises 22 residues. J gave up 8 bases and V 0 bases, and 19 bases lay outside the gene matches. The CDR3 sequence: CASSQDYGRPGGTSGGADIQYF. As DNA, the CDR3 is TGCGCCAGCAGCCAAGATTACGGCCGCCCCGGCGGGACTAGCGGGGGGGCCGACATTCAGTACTTC.

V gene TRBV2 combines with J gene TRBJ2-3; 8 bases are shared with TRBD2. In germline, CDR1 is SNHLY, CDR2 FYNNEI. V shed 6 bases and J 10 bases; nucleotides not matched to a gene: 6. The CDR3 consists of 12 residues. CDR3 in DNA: TGTGCCAGCAGACCTAGCGGGCCTGCGCAGTATTTT. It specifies CASRPSGPAQYF.

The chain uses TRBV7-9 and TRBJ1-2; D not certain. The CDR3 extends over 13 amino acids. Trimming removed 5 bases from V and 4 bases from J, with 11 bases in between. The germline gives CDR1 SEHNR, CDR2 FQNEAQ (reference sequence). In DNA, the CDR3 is TGTGCCAGCAGCAACGGGCCCGCCTATGGCTACACCTTC. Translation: CASSNGPAYGYTF.

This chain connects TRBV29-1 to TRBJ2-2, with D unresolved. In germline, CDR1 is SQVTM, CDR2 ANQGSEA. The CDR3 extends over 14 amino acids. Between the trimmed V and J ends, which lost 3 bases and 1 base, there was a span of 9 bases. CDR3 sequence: CSVEAQLNTGELFF. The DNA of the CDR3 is TGCAGCGTTGAGGCACAACTGAACACCGGGGAGCTGTTTTTT.

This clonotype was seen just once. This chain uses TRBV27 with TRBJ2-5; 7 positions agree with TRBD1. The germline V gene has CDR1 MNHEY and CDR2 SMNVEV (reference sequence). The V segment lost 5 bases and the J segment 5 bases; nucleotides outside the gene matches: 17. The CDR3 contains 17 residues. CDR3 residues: CASSPYLLQGKFETQYF. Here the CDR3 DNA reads TGTGCCAGCAGTCCCTACCTGTTACAGGGGAAATTTGAGACCCAGTACTTC.

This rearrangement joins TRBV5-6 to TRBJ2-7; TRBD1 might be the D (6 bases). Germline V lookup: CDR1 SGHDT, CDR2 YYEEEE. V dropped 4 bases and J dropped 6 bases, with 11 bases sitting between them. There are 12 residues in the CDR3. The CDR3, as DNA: TGTGCCAGCAGCCTGACAGGTTTCGAGCAGTACGTC. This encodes CASSLTGFEQYV.

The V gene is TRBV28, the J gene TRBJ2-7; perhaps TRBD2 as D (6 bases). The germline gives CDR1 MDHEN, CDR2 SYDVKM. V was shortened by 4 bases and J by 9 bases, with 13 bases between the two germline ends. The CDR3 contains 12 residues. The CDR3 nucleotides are TGTGCCAGCAGTTCCCCTCGGGGGTGGCAGTACGTC. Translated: CASSSPRGWQYV.

CDR3 coding DNA: TGTGCCAGCAGCTTGAAGGGAATGTGGACACCCCTCCACTTT. Translating gives CASSLKGMWTPLHF. The V call is TRBV5-8, the J call TRBJ1-6; D gene ambiguous. Germline V gene lookup returns CDR1 SGHTS and CDR2 YDEGEE. V was trimmed by 1 base and J by 11 bases, leaving 13 bases between them. This CDR3 has 14 residues.

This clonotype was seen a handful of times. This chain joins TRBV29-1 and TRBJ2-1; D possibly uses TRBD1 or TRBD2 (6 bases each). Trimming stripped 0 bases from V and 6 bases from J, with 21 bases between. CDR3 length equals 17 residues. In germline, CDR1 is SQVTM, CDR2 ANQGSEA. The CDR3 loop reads CSVEDGQGRTWGNEQFF. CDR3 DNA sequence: TGCAGCGTTGAAGATGGGCAGGGGAGGACCTGGGGCAATGAGCAGTTCTTC.

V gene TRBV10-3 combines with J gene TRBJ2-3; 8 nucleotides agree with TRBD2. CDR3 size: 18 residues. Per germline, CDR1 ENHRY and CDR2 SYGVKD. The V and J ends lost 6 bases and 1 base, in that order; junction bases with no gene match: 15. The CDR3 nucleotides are TGTGCCATCAGCGAGCCCAGCGGGGGCCGAAAAGGCACAGATACGCAGTATTTT. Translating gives CAISEPSGGRKGTDTQYF.

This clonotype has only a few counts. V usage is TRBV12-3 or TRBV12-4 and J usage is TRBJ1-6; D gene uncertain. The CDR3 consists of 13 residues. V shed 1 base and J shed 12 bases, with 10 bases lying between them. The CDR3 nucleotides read TGTGCCAGCAGTTTAGGACTCTCGGGACCCCTCCACTTT. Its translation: CASSLGLSGPLHF.

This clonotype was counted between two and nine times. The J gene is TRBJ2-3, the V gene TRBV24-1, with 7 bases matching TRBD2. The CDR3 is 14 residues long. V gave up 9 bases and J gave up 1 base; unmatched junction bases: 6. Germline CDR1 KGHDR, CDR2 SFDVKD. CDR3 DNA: TGTGCCACCTCGACTAGCTCAGGCACAGATACGCAGTATTTT. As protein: CATSTSSGTDTQYF.

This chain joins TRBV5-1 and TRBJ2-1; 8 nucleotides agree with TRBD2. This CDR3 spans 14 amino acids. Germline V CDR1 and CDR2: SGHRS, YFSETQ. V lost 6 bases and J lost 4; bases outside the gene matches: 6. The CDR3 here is CASNRGGGYNEQFF. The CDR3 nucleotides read TGCGCCAGCAACCGGGGGGGGGGATACAATGAGCAGTTCTTC.

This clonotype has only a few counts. The CDR3 sequence: CASSPRGRASTEAFF. CDR3 DNA: TGTGCCAGCAGTCCACGGGGCAGGGCGAGCACTGAAGCTTTCTTT. This sequence joins TRBV6-1 and TRBJ1-1; tentatively, D is TRBD1 (5 bases). The CDR3 consists of 15 residues. The germline CDR1 and CDR2 sequences are MNHNS and SASEGT. Trimming stripped 5 bases from V and 4 bases from J, with 17 bases between.

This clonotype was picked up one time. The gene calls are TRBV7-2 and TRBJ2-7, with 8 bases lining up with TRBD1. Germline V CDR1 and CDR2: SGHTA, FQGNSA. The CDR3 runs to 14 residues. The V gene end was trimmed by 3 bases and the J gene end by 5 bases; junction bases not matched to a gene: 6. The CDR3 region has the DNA TGTGCCAGCAGCTTCGTCGGACAGGGCAACGAGCAGTACTTC. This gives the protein CASSFVGQGNEQYF.

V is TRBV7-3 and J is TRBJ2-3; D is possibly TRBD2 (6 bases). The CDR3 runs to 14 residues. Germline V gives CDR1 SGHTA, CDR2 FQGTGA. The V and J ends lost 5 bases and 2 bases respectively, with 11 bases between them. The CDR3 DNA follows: TGTGCCAGCAGCCCAGGGACTCTCACAGATACGCAGTATTTT. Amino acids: CASSPGTLTDTQYF. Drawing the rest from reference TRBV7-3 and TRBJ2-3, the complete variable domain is GAGVSQTPSNKVTEKGKYVELRCDPISGHTALYWYRQSLGQGPEFLIYFQGTGAADDSGLPNDRFFAVRPEGSVSTLKIQRTERGDSAVYLCASSPGTLTDTQYFGPGTRLTVL.

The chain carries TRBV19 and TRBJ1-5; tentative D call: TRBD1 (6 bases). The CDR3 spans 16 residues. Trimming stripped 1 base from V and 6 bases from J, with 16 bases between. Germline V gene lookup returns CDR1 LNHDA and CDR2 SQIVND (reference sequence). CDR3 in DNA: TGTGCCAGTAGTATAGGGTTAAGGGGGGCTACTCAGCCCCAGCATTTT. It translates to CASSIGLRGATQPQHF.

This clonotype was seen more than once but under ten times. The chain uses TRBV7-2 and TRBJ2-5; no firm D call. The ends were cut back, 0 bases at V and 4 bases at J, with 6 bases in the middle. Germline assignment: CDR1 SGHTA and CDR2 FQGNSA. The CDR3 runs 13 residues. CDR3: CASSLAERETQYF. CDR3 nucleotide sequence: TGTGCCAGCAGCTTAGCGGAACGAGAGACCCAGTACTTC. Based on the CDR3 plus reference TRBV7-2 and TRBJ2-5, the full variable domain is GAGVSQSPSNKVTEKGKDVELRCDPISGHTALYWYRQSLGQGLEFLIYFQGNSAPDKSGLPSDRFSAERTGGSVSTLTIQRTQQEDSAVYLCASSLAERETQYFGPGTRLLVL.

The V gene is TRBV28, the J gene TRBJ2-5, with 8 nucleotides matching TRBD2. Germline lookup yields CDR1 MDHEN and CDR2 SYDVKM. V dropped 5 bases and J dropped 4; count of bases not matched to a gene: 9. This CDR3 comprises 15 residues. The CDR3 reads CASSTGGAGRETQYF. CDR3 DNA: TGTGCCAGCAGTACCGGGGGGGCCGGTAGAGAGACCCAGTACTTC. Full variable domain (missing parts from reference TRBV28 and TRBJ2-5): DVKVTQSSRYLVKRTGEKVFLECVQDMDHENMFWYRQDPGLGLRLIYFSYDVKMKEKGDIPEGYSVSREKKERFSLILESASTNQTSMYLCASSTGGAGRETQYFGPGTRLLVL.